These 11 T cell receptor beta chains were sequenced from one sample in a study of blood T cell repertoires in COVID-19. Using immunoSEQ multiplex PCR, the repertoire was profiled, and TCRdb retains in-frame clones only, with some absent. The top ten hold around 0.91% of the sample, which has over 250,000 clones, around nine tenths seen once. The sequenced sample consisted of peripheral blood. These receptors came from a woman aged 40 to 49 who had recovered from COVID-19.

The V gene is TRBV18, the J gene TRBJ1-1, with 8 positions matching TRBD1. In germline, CDR1 is KGHSH, CDR2 LQKENI. J lost 5 bases, V lost 5 bases, and 7 bases had no gene match. The CDR3 runs to 14 residues. This CDR3 reads CASSSRTGMTEAFF. CDR3 bases: TGTGCCAGCTCATCTCGGACAGGGATGACTGAAGCTTTCTTT.

This chain links TRBV12-3 or TRBV12-4 with TRBJ1-2; D is unresolved. Trimming took off 2 bases at V and 8 bases at J, with 12 bases between the two ends. The CDR3 has 13 amino acids. The CDR3 bases are TGTGCCAGCAGTTTATCCGGGGTGAAAGGCTACACCTTC. This translates into CASSLSGVKGYTF.

The V call is TRBV18, the J call TRBJ2-2; TRBD2 might be the D (5 bases). The V end was cut by 1 base, the J end by 1 base, with 10 bases between. Germline V gene sequence: CDR1 KGHSH, CDR2 LQKENI. This CDR3 is built from 16 residues. CDR3 in DNA: TGTGCCAGCTCACCACGGCTAGCCCAGAACACCGGGGAGCTGTTTTTT. Translation gives CASSPRLAQNTGELFF. The whole variable domain, remainder taken from reference TRBV18 and TRBJ2-2, is NAGVMQNPRHLVRRRGQEARLRCSPMKGHSHVYWYRQLPEEGLKFMVYLQKENIIDESGMPKERFSAEFPKEGPSILRIQQVVRGDSAAYFCASSPRLAQNTGELFFGEGSRLTVL.

The chain has TRBV2 and TRBJ1-2; D is unclear. There are 11 residues in the CDR3. The V end lost 6 bases, the J end lost 3 bases, and 5 bases lay between the germline ends. CDR1 and CDR2 (germline): SNHLY, FYNNEI. The CDR3 DNA reads as TGTGCCAGCAGGAGGGACTATGGCTACACCTTC. This sequence encodes CASRRDYGYTF.

The gene calls are TRBV29-1 and TRBJ2-3; a weak D match, TRBD1 (6 bases). The CDR3 has 13 amino acids. V shed 6 bases and J shed 6 bases, with 16 bases lying between them. Germline V CDR1 and CDR2: SQVTM, ANQGSEA. CDR3 amino acids: CSVRQGRKDTQYF. CDR3 in DNA: TGCAGCGTCCGGCAGGGGCGGAAGGATACGCAGTATTTT.

The V gene is TRBV12-3 or TRBV12-4, the J gene TRBJ1-1; tentative D call: TRBD1 (6 bases). V dropped 7 bases and J dropped 7 bases, with 16 bases sitting between them. The CDR3 sequence is 13 residues long. The CDR3 protein is CASTPGQPYEAFF. The CDR3, as DNA: TGTGCCAGCACCCCAGGACAGCCGTATGAAGCTTTCTTT.

The rearrangement uses TRBV4-3 and TRBJ2-7; maybe TRBD2 (5 bases). CDR1 and CDR2 from the germline V gene are LGHNA and YSLEER. Trimming took off 0 bases at V and 3 bases at J, with 12 bases between the two ends. This CDR3 has 15 residues. CDR3 amino acids: CASSQEEAPLYEQYF. The CDR3 coding sequence is TGCGCCAGCAGCCAAGAGGAGGCCCCTCTCTACGAGCAGTACTTC.

This chain connects TRBV6-5 to TRBJ2-5, with D maybe TRBD2 (6 bases). The CDR3 loop spans 15 amino acids. Germline V lookup: CDR1 MNHEY, CDR2 SVGAGI. The germline V and J ends were trimmed by 0 bases and 1 base, with 9 bases remaining between them. This chain's CDR3 is CASSYSGGTQETQYF. CDR3 coding DNA: TGTGCCAGCAGTTACTCTGGCGGGACCCAAGAGACCCAGTACTTC.

The CDR3 DNA is TGTGCCAGCAGCTTAGAGCGGGACCGGCAGTTCTTC. Its protein is CASSLERDRQFF. The chain uses TRBV11-3 and TRBJ2-1; possible D gene TRBD2, 6 bases. This CDR3 comprises 12 residues. Between the trimmed V and J ends, which lost 0 bases and 12 bases, there was a span of 9 bases. CDR1 and CDR2 from the germline V gene are SGHNT and YENEEA.

This chain connects TRBV7-2 to TRBJ2-3; 9 nucleotides line up with TRBD2. Germline CDR1 reads SGHTA; CDR2 reads FQGNSA. The CDR3 is made up of 16 amino acids. With 1 base clipped from V and 3 bases from J, the junction kept 5 bases outside the gene matches. The CDR3 DNA follows: TGTGCCAGCAGCTTAGTGGGGCTAGCGGGAACAGATACGCAGTATTTT. It yields the protein CASSLVGLAGTDTQYF.

The chain recombines TRBV7-8 with TRBJ1-3; weak D call: TRBD1 (5 bases). V was trimmed by 5 bases and J by 0 bases, leaving 17 bases between them. Germline V gene sequence: CDR1 SGHVS, CDR2 FQNEAQ. This CDR3 comprises 17 residues. The CDR3, as DNA: TGTGCCAGCAGCCCCATCACCCAGGGCCCCTCTGGAAACACCATATATTTT. Translated, it gives CASSPITQGPSGNTIYF.